These 30 T cell receptor delta chains were sequenced from one sample in a study of DNA immune sequencing with unique molecular identifiers. Primers for all 8 TRDV and 4 TRDJ genes amplified genomic DNA in 32-plex. The library had 12-nucleotide UMIs introduced over roughly 3 barcoding cycles, then a second adapter PCR. TCRdb reran clone calling via CATT on the multiplex PCR reads. The repertoire holds under 1,000 delta-chain clones, with approximately 34% as singletons. The sample was gamma-delta T cells from PBMCs. The receptor set was obtained from a human donor in good health.

This clone was recorded a few times. One base away lies a much larger clone, so this may be a sequencing read error. The chain uses TRDV2 and TRDJ1; D perhaps matches TRDD3 (6 bases). Between the trimmed V and J ends, which lost 2 bases and 0 bases, there was a span of 21 bases. CDR3 length: 18 residues. Germline CDR1 and CDR2: GEAIGNYY and EKD. The CDR3 reads CACDSLLRDKRYTDKLIF. The CDR3 region has the DNA TGTGCCTGTGACAGCTTACTGAGGGATAAACGATACACCGATAAACTCATCTTT.

Regarding this clone: The mismatch at residue 14 between this DNA's translation and the TCRdb protein of a much larger clone likely reflects a read error; the protein shown is translated from the DNA. This chain joins TRDV1 and TRDJ1; 11 positions agree with TRDD3. CDR3 size: 26 residues. The germline V gene encodes CDR1 TSWWSYY and CDR2 QGS. With V trimmed by 5 bases and J by 1 base, 36 bases remained unmatched. In DNA form, the CDR3 reads TGTGCTCTTGGGCATGGAGAGTGCCTTCTTCTGCTAGCTTCTGGGGGATACAAATTCTCCACCGATAAACTCATCTTT. This sequence encodes CALGHGECLLLLASGGYKFSTDKLIF.

In this sample, this clone is medium-sized. J is TRDJ1 and V is TRDV2; 7 positions agree with TRDD3. V trimming: 0 bases; J trimming: 4 bases; junction bases outside the gene matches: 13. The germline gives CDR1 GEAIGNYY, CDR2 EKD. CDR3 length equals 17 residues. Here the CDR3 DNA reads TGTGCCTGTGACACCTTCTTTTCTGGGGGGCAGGACGATAAACTCATCTTT. Amino acids: CACDTFFSGGQDDKLIF.

This clone was detected a few times. TCRdb assigns this DNA the protein of a much larger clone, which departs from its translation at residue 9; this likely reflects a read error, and the protein shown comes from translating the DNA. The genes are TRDV1 and TRDJ1, with TRDD3 matching 9 bases. The CDR3 contains 23 residues. V trimming: 4 bases; J trimming: 0 bases; junction bases outside the gene matches: 27. In germline, CDR1 is TSWWSYY, CDR2 QGS. CDR3 bases: TGTGCTCTTGGGGGGTCGCGGGGCTTTCGGGGATACGCGGGGACTAAGTACACCGATAAACTCATCTTT. Translation: CALGGSRGFRGYAGTKYTDKLIF.

This clone showed up just a few times. This chain uses TRDV2 with TRDJ1, with TRDD3 matching over 10 bases. V trimming: 0 bases; J trimming: 1 base; junction bases outside the gene matches: 13. Germline values: CDR1 GEAIGNYY, CDR2 EKD. The CDR3 spans 19 residues. The CDR3 region is CACDTLLLGDAPLTDKLIF. In DNA, the CDR3 is TGTGCCTGTGACACCCTACTACTGGGGGATGCCCCCCTCACCGATAAACTCATCTTT.

By proportion, this clone is large (0.1 to 1%). Other DNA variants within this sample encode the same CDR3. V is TRDV1 and J is TRDJ1; maybe TRDD3 (6 bases). Per germline, CDR1 TSWWSYY and CDR2 QGS. The V and J ends lost 1 base and 4 bases respectively, with 43 bases between them. The CDR3 loop spans 25 amino acids. The CDR3 coding sequence is TGTGCTCTTGGGGAACCCAACCCATTCCCCCTCCTGTTTTCCTCCCAATGGATACTACTCGATAAACTCATCTTT. It specifies CALGEPNPFPLLFSSQWILLDKLIF.

Notes on this clone: This probably arose from a read error, given a far larger clone one base away. Distinct nucleotide sequences in the sample also encode this CDR3. The chain is built from TRDV1 and TRDJ1; 12 bases are shared with TRDD3. V trimming: 5 bases; J trimming: 1 base; junction bases outside the gene matches: 35. Germline V gives CDR1 TSWWSYY, CDR2 QGS. The CDR3 extends over 26 amino acids. CDR3 coding DNA: TGTGCTCTTGGGCATGGAGAATGCCTTCTTCTGCTAGCTACTGGGGGATACAAATTCTCCACCGATAAACTCATCTTT. It translates to CALGHGECLLLLATGGYKFSTDKLIF.

This clone was picked up a small number of times. A read error is likely here: a far larger clone is one base away. The identical CDR3 is also encoded by other nucleotide sequences in the sample. The rearrangement joins TRDV3 to TRDJ1; 10 bases are a match to TRDD3. CDR1 is TVYSNPD and CDR2 is GDNSRS in the germline V gene (reference sequence). The CDR3 loop spans 19 amino acids. Trimming removed 2 bases from V and 7 bases from J; junction bases left unmatched: 25. In nucleotides, the CDR3 is TGTGCCTTTTCGGGACCAATGCTCTCTGGGGGATATGCTCTGGGTAAACTCATCTTT. Translation: CAFSGPMLSGGYALGKLIF.

With respect to this clone: It is likely a read error: a sequence one base away is far more abundant. The chain uses TRDV1 and TRDJ1, with D maybe TRDD3 (5 bases). The germline CDR1 and CDR2 sequences are TSWWSYY and QGS. This CDR3 spans 17 amino acids. CDR3 residues: CALGKLIRWGPTDKLIF. DNA of the CDR3: TGTGCTCTTGGGAAACTAATTAGGTGGGGACCGACCGATAAACTCATCTTT.

V is TRDV2 and J is TRDJ1, with 7 bases aligning to TRDD3. Germline V CDR1 and CDR2: GEAIGNYY, EKD. Trimming took 0 bases from V and 0 from J; bases not matched to a gene: 24. The CDR3 loop spans 22 amino acids. CDR3 residues: CACDTILTGGSGAKTYTDKLIF. DNA for the CDR3: TGTGCCTGTGACACCATCCTAACCGGGGGATCCGGCGCGAAGACGTACACCGATAAACTCATCTTT.

Relative to its sample, this clone is medium-sized. Given a far larger clone just one base away, this is likely a sequencing read error. This chain joins TRDV2 and TRDJ1; TRDD3 matches 9 bases. The CDR3 has 20 residues. Germline V gene sequence: CDR1 GEAIGNYY, CDR2 EKD. The V and J ends lost 1 base and 8 bases, in that order; junction bases with no gene match: 25. The CDR3 sequence is CACDTLTTGGHGGSNEKLIF. CDR3 nucleotides: TGTGCCTGTGACACGTTGACCACTGGGGGACACGGAGGGTCCAACGAAAAACTCATCTTT.

Points on this clone: One base separates it from a far larger clone, so it is likely a read error. Other DNA variants within this sample encode the same CDR3. The chain links TRDV1 to TRDJ1; TRDD3 matches at 9 bases. V lost 4 bases and J lost 0; bases outside the gene matches: 27. The CDR3 contains 23 residues. CDR1 is TSWWSYY, CDR2 QGS, per germline. CDR3 nucleotide sequence: TGTGCTCTTGGGGGATCGCGGGGCTATCGGGGATACGCGGGGACTAAGTACACCGATAAACTCATCTTT. Its protein product is CALGGSRGYRGYAGTKYTDKLIF.

As to this clone: This likely traces to a read error, being one base from a far larger clone. The chain recombines TRDV1 with TRDJ1; D is possibly TRDD3 (8 bases). V was cut by 5 bases and J by 0 bases, with 37 bases left in between. Germline CDR1 reads TSWWSYY; CDR2 reads QGS. CDR3 size: 23 residues. CDR3: CALGSPSLPLYWGFALYTDKLIF. DNA of the CDR3: TGTGCTCTTGGGTCCCCTTCCCTTCCTCTCTACTGGGGGTTCGCCTTGTACACCGATAAACTCATCTTT.

This clone was found a few times. TCRdb has a much larger clone's protein, which differs at residue 5 from the translation of this DNA, likely because of a read error; what is shown is the protein translated from the DNA. V gene TRDV2 combines with J gene TRDJ1; 9 nucleotides match TRDD3. This CDR3 has 16 amino acids. The junction had 11 bases not matched to a gene; V was cut back by 7 bases and J by 0 bases. Germline V lookup: CDR1 GEAIGNYY, CDR2 EKD. As DNA, the CDR3 is TGTGCCTGGGCCCACACTGGGGGACCCTACACCGATAAACTCATCTTT. This sequence encodes CAWAHTGGPYTDKLIF.

This clone is a singleton in its sample. This likely reflects a read error, since a far larger clone is one base away. J is TRDJ1 and V is TRDV2; 8 bases fit TRDD3. The ends lost 0 bases at V and 2 bases at J; junction bases unmatched: 13. The CDR3 length is 18 residues. Germline CDR1 is GEAIGNYY and CDR2 is EKD. CDR3 in amino acids: CACDTVGPGDMRTDKLIF. CDR3 nucleotides: TGTGCCTGTGACACCGTAGGTCCGGGGGATATGAGGACCGATAAACTCATCTTT.

This clone was counted between two and nine times. The protein given by TCRdb reflects a much larger clone and differs at residue 3 from this DNA's translation, likely from a read error; the protein shown is the DNA's translation. The chain couples TRDV2 to TRDJ1; 7 bases are shared with TRDD3. This CDR3 spans 16 amino acids. Germline V lookup: CDR1 GEAIGNYY, CDR2 EKD. CDR3 region: CAYDGLGGSYTDKLIF. The CDR3, as DNA: TGTGCCTATGACGGCCTGGGGGGCTCATACACCGATAAACTCATCTTT.

This clone was detected only a few times. The protein in TCRdb stems from a much larger clone and differs at residue 14 from this DNA's translation, likely a read error; here the protein is translated from the DNA. The chain links TRDV2 to TRDJ1; TRDD3 matches 7 bases. The germline CDR1 and CDR2 sequences are GEAIGNYY and EKD. This CDR3 has 16 residues. CDR3 sequence: CACDGLGGSYTDKIIF. Written as DNA, the CDR3 is TGTGCCTGTGACGGCCTGGGGGGCTCATACACCGATAAAATCATCTTT.

By sample share, this clone is medium-sized. The sample holds other DNA sequences that translate to the same CDR3. The rearrangement links TRDV1 to TRDJ1; 12 bases are shared with TRDD3. Germline values: CDR1 TSWWSYY, CDR2 QGS. J lost 2 bases, V lost 2 bases, and 33 bases had no gene match. The CDR3 is 26 residues long. CDR3 sequence: CALGEAGDPLLPTVIWGIRETDKLIF. In nucleotides, the CDR3 is TGTGCTCTTGGGGAAGCGGGAGATCCCCTTCTTCCTACCGTGATCTGGGGGATACGCGAAACCGATAAACTCATCTTT.

This clone is categorized as hyperexpanded. This sample includes further DNA sequences coding for the same CDR3. J is TRDJ1 and V is TRDV3; D remains ambiguous. Deletions cut 2 bases from V and 3 bases from J, with 22 bases between. Germline lookup yields CDR1 TVYSNPD and CDR2 GDNSRS (reference sequence). The CDR3 has 16 amino acids. The CDR3 spells CAFFGLGGGLADKLIF. In nucleotides, the CDR3 is TGTGCCTTTTTCGGCTTAGGCGGTGGGCTTGCCGATAAACTCATCTTT.

A few counts support this clone. A read error likely explains this, since a far larger clone differs by one base. Other nucleotide sequences from this sample produce the same CDR3. The V and J genes are TRDV3 and TRDJ1, with D perhaps matching TRDD3 (5 bases). This CDR3 spans 16 amino acids. Germline values: CDR1 TVYSNPD, CDR2 GDNSRS (reference sequence). V shed 1 base and J shed 3 bases, with 21 bases lying between them. The CDR3: CAFIAGGYEVPDKLIF. The CDR3 DNA reads TGTGCCTTTATTGCCGGGGGTTACGAGGTACCCGATAAACTCATCTTT.

In this sample, this clone turned up once. This DNA's translation and the protein TCRdb lists, from a much larger clone, do not match at residue 21, likely due to a read error; the protein shown is translated from the DNA. This sample also contains other DNA sequences that code for the same CDR3. The chain uses TRDV1 and TRDJ1; 9 bases align to TRDD3. There are 23 residues in the CDR3. Per germline, CDR1 TSWWSYY and CDR2 QGS. The CDR3 region is CALGGSRGYRGYAGTKYTDKHIF. DNA for the CDR3: TGTGCTCTTGGGGGGTCACGGGGCTATCGGGGATACGCGGGGACTAAGTACACCGATAAACACATCTTT.

Comments on this clone: The amino acid sequence in TCRdb belongs to a much larger clone and departs from this DNA's translation at residue 12, likely a sequencing read error; the sequence shown is translated from the DNA. The chain is built from TRDV3 and TRDJ1; 10 bases fit TRDD3. The CDR3 is made up of 16 amino acids. Trimming removed 1 base from V and 7 bases from J; junction bases left unmatched: 15. The germline V gene has CDR1 TVYSNPD and CDR2 GDNSRS (reference sequence). In DNA form, the CDR3 reads TGTGCCTTTATTGCCGGGGGATACGAGGTACCCGTTAAACTCATCTTT. Amino acid sequence: CAFIAGGYEVPVKLIF. The variable domain in full, with the rest retrieved from reference TRDV3 and TRDJ1, is CDKVTQSSPDQTVASGSEVVLLCTYDTVYSNPDLFWYRIRPDYSFQFVFYGDNSRSEGADFTQGRFSVKHILTQKAFHLVISPVRTEDSATYYCAFIAGGYEVPVKLIFGKGTRVTVEP.

With regard to this clone: TCRdb lists the protein of a much larger clone for this DNA, which differs at residue 9, so this is likely a read error; the protein given here is translated from the DNA itself. This rearrangement joins TRDV3 to TRDJ1; D call uncertain. Germline V CDR1 and CDR2: TVYSNPD, GDNSRS (reference sequence). The CDR3 is 16 amino acids. Trimming took 2 bases from V and 3 from J, leaving 22 bases between them. In nucleotides, the CDR3 is TGTGCCTTTTTCGGCTTAGGCGGTCGGCTTGCCGATAAACTCATCTTT. Protein: CAFFGLGGRLADKLIF.

Details on this clone: TCRdb's protein, taken from a much larger clone, differs from this DNA's translation at residue 9, likely owing to a read error; the protein displayed comes from the DNA. The chain uses TRDV3 and TRDJ1; 11 nucleotides line up with TRDD3. Germline-derived CDR1 and CDR2 are TVYSNPD and GDNSRS (reference sequence). The CDR3 is 19 amino acids. The V gene end was trimmed by 2 bases and the J gene end by 7 bases; junction bases not matched to a gene: 24. The CDR3 loop reads CAFSGPMLTGGYALGKLIF. CDR3 nucleotide sequence: TGTGCCTTTTCGGGACCAATGCTCACTGGGGGATATGCCCTGGGTAAACTCATCTTT.

As concerns this clone: With only one base between it and a far larger clone, this is likely a read error. Within the sample, other DNA sequences also encode this same CDR3. The chain has TRDV2 and TRDJ1; D remains ambiguous. Per the germline V gene, CDR1 is GEAIGNYY and CDR2 is EKD. This CDR3 comprises 14 residues. The CDR3 nucleotides are TGTGCCTGTGACACTGTAGAGGTCAGGCGGGAACTTATCTTT. It yields the protein CACDTVEVRRELIF.

As for this clone: A read error likely explains this, since a far larger clone differs by one base. Other DNA sequences in this sample translate to the same CDR3. The V and J genes are TRDV2 and TRDJ1; D uncertain. The CDR3 is 14 residues long. Germline-derived CDR1 and CDR2 are GEAIGNYY and EKD. The DNA for the CDR3 is TGTGCCTGTGACACTGTAGAGGTCAGGCGGGAACTAATCTTT. Translated: CACDTVEVRRELIF.

A few counts support this clone. The protein recorded in TCRdb matches a much larger clone and deviates from this DNA's translation at residue 5, suggesting a read error; the protein here is obtained by translating the DNA. J is TRDJ1 and V is TRDV3, with 10 bases that match TRDD3. Trimming cost V 1 base and J 3 bases; bases outside gene matches: 11. The CDR3 runs 16 residues. Germline values: CDR1 TVYSNPD, CDR2 GDNSRS (reference sequence). The CDR3 DNA reads TGTGCCTTTATTCCCGGGGGATACGAGGTACCCGATAAACTCATCTTT. This translates into CAFIPGGYEVPDKLIF.

This clone is large within its sample. Distinct nucleotide sequences in the sample also encode this CDR3. The chain joins TRDV2 to TRDJ1; tentatively, D is TRDD3 (6 bases). The CDR3 has 14 residues. Deletions cut 3 bases from V and 2 bases from J, with 12 bases between. Germline V CDR1 and CDR2: GEAIGNYY, EKD. The CDR3 DNA follows: TGTGCCTGTGACCCTTTGGGGGGGACCGATAAACTCATCTTT. Translation: CACDPLGGTDKLIF.

Regarding this clone: Given a far larger clone just one base away, this is likely a sequencing read error. The same CDR3 can be traced to other DNA sequences in this sample. The CDR3 spells CACDTLTAGGHGGSNEKLIF. CDR3 nucleotides: TGCGCCTGTGACACGTTGACCGCTGGGGGACACGGAGGGTCCAACGAAAAACTCATCTTT. The chain uses TRDV2 and TRDJ1; 8 positions match TRDD3. This CDR3 is built from 20 residues. CDR1 is GEAIGNYY and CDR2 is EKD in the germline V gene.

Worth noting for this clone: This is likely an artifact of a read error, given a far larger clone one base away. This chain links TRDV1 with TRDJ2; 9 positions agree with TRDD3. The end of the DNA fits TRDJ1 better, so the J call may be wrong. In germline, CDR1 is TSWWSYY, CDR2 QGS. This CDR3 has 24 amino acids. CDR3 region: CALGELSRGHPLGDRGRYTDKLIF. The CDR3 region has the DNA TGTGCCCTTGGGGAACTGTCTAGAGGTCACCCGCTGGGGGATCGAGGAAGGTACACCGATAAACTCATCTTT.